Shown below are 26 T cell receptor beta chains from a single sample sequenced in a study of T cell clusters in autoimmune cytopenias. About 37,500 genome equivalents of blood DNA were amplified for TRB. TRB was amplified by touch-down multiplex PCR, primer pools A and B combined. TCRdb reprocessed the multiplex PCR reads and stores each CDR3 protein as one record, lacking DNA. In all, the sample yields about 2,200 distinct CDR3 sequences. Material: peripheral blood. The receptors stem from a human donor with an autoimmune cytopenia or autoimmune hepatitis (not recorded which).

This clonotype is medium-sized by frequency. The chain couples TRBV5-4 to TRBJ1-4; checking the TCRdb D call of TRBD1 is not possible without DNA. From germline, CDR1 is SGHNT and CDR2 YYREEE (reference sequence). CDR3 length equals 15 residues. CDR3 protein: CASSLWRTGNEKLFF.

The chain has TRBV20-1 and TRBJ2-7. There are 16 residues in the CDR3. Germline V CDR1 and CDR2: DFQATT, SNEGSKA (reference sequence). The CDR3 loop is CSGSPIHYFASGEQYF.

V usage is TRBV11-2 and J usage is TRBJ2-7. Germline CDR1 SGHAT, CDR2 FQNNGV. The CDR3 consists of 13 residues. CDR3 region: CASSLGGVGEQYF.

This clonotype is deemed medium-sized by its frequency. The rearrangement uses TRBV30 and TRBJ2-5; TCRdb's D gene call, TRBD2, goes unchecked for lack of DNA. The length of the CDR3 is 12 residues. Germline V gene sequence: CDR1 GTSNPN, CDR2 SVGIG (reference sequence). CDR3 sequence: CAWSVSGETQYF. The whole variable domain, filled in from reference TRBV30 and TRBJ2-5, reads SQTIHQWPATLVQPVGSPLSLECTVEGTSNPNLYWYRQAAGRGLQLLFYSVGIGQISSEVPQNLSASRPQDRQFILSSKKLLLSDSGFYLCAWSVSGETQYFGPGTRLLVL.

This clonotype registers medium-sized by frequency. The chain carries TRBV5-4 and TRBJ1-2; with no DNA, the TCRdb D assignment of TRBD1 cannot be verified. The CDR3 loop spans 15 amino acids. Germline V gene sequence: CDR1 SGHNT, CDR2 YYREEE (reference sequence). The CDR3 spells CASSLGPPGGSGYTF.

The chain employs TRBV6-4 and TRBJ1-1; TCRdb reports TRBD1, a call that lacks DNA to check it against. The germline V gene encodes CDR1 MRHNA and CDR2 SNTAGT. The CDR3 spans 14 residues. The CDR3 loop is CASSDSNRDTEAFF.

The V gene is TRBV18, the J gene TRBJ2-7. Per germline, CDR1 KGHSH and CDR2 LQKENI. The CDR3 has 16 amino acids. The CDR3 reads CASSLSKSRLSYEQYF. The whole variable domain, remainder taken from reference TRBV18 and TRBJ2-7, is NAGVMQNPRHLVRRRGQEARLRCSPMKGHSHVYWYRQLPEEGLKFMVYLQKENIIDESGMPKERFSAEFPKEGPSILRIQQVVRGDSAAYFCASSLSKSRLSYEQYFGPGTRLTVT.

This clonotype counts as medium-sized by frequency. This rearrangement joins TRBV5-4 to TRBJ1-2; TCRdb gives TRBD1 as the D gene, but with no DNA this cannot be confirmed. The CDR3 has 15 amino acids. The germline CDR1 and CDR2 sequences are SGHNT and YYREEE (reference sequence). CDR3 loop: CASSLFGDTNYGYTF.

The V call is TRBV5-1, the J call TRBJ1-3. This CDR3 region has 17 residues. The germline V gene encodes CDR1 SGHRS and CDR2 YFSETQ. This CDR3 is CASSGGTPYRPGNTIYF.

The chain has TRBV20-1 and TRBJ2-2; TCRdb's assignment of TRBD2 cannot be checked, as there is no DNA. The CDR3 is 16 residues long. In germline, CDR1 is DFQATT, CDR2 SNEGSKA (reference sequence). The CDR3 loop is CSARAVVAANTGELFF.

The V and J genes are TRBV6-2 or TRBV6-3 and TRBJ1-5; the TCRdb call, TRBD1, lacks DNA for checking. Germline values: CDR1 MNHEY, CDR2 SVGEGT. The CDR3 covers 13 residues. The CDR3 loop reads CASKDRANQPQHF.

According to its frequency, this clonotype is medium-sized. The V and J genes are TRBV6-5 and TRBJ1-5; checking the TCRdb D call of TRBD1 is not possible without DNA. This CDR3 is built from 15 residues. The V gene's germline CDR1 is MNHEY and CDR2 SVGAGI. CDR3 in amino acids: CASSQGTGARQPQHF.

This clonotype ranks as medium-sized in terms of frequency. The CDR3 sequence: CASSSSTGTPKQETQYF. The J gene is TRBJ2-5, the V gene TRBV5-5; TCRdb picks TRBD1, but there is no DNA to check that call. The CDR3 sequence is 17 residues long. The germline gives CDR1 SGHKS, CDR2 YYEKEE (reference sequence). The variable domain in full, with the rest retrieved from reference TRBV5-5 and TRBJ2-5, is DAGVTQSPTHLIKTRGQQVTLRCSPISGHKSVSWYQQVLGQGPQFIFQYYEKEERGRGNFPDRFSARQFPNYSSELNVNALLLGDSALYLCASSSSTGTPKQETQYFGPGTRLLVL.

The gene calls are TRBV2 and TRBJ2-6. Looked up from germline, CDR1 is SNHLY and CDR2 is FYNNEI. The CDR3 runs to 17 residues. CDR3: CASSDWVNESGANVLTF. The full variable domain, with the rest looked up from reference TRBV2 and TRBJ2-6, is EPEVTQTPSHQVTQMGQEVILRCVPISNHLYFYWYRQILGQKVEFLVSFYNNEISEKSEIFDDQFSVERPDGSNFTLKIRSTKLEDSAMYFCASSDWVNESGANVLTFGAGSRLTVL.

In terms of frequency, this clonotype is medium-sized. The chain recombines TRBV6-1 with TRBJ2-1. There are 16 residues in the CDR3. In germline, CDR1 is MNHNS, CDR2 SASEGT. CDR3 residues: CASRRQADSLYNEQFF.

Measured by frequency, this clonotype is medium-sized. The gene calls are TRBV6-5 and TRBJ1-5; as DNA is missing, the TRBD1 call by TCRdb cannot be tested. This CDR3 has 13 residues. Germline V gives CDR1 MNHEY, CDR2 SVGAGI. The CDR3 here is CASSYGGGQPQHF.

In terms of frequency, this clonotype is medium-sized (0.01 to 0.1%). The gene calls are TRBV6-4 and TRBJ2-6; TCRdb gives TRBD1 as the D gene, but with no DNA this cannot be confirmed. This CDR3 is 15 amino acids long. CDR1 is MRHNA, CDR2 SNTAGT, per germline. This CDR3 reads CASSQGSSGANVLTF.

Judged by frequency, this clonotype is medium-sized (0.01 to 0.1%). The chain is built from TRBV4-3 and TRBJ2-3. CDR1 and CDR2 (germline): LGHNA, YSLEER. The CDR3 loop spans 15 amino acids. CDR3 sequence reads: CASSQDLVGSDTQYF.

V usage is TRBV6-4 and J usage is TRBJ2-3. Germline values: CDR1 MRHNA, CDR2 SNTAGT. This CDR3 is built from 14 residues. This CDR3 is CASSTNGAGDTQYF.

By frequency, this clonotype is large. The chain uses TRBV5-1 and TRBJ2-1; the D gene TCRdb calls, TRBD2, cannot be checked with no DNA. The CDR3 is 15 residues long. From germline, CDR1 is SGHRS and CDR2 YFSETQ. This chain's CDR3 is CASSLNGGNRDEQFF. Combining the CDR3 with reference TRBV5-1 and TRBJ2-1 gives the whole variable domain KAGVTQTPRYLIKTRGQQVTLSCSPISGHRSVSWYQQTPGQGLQFLFEYFSETQRNKGNFPGRFSGRQFSNSRSEMNVSTLELGDSALYLCASSLNGGNRDEQFFGPGTRLTVL.

The J gene is TRBJ2-4, the V gene TRBV12-3 or TRBV12-4; TCRdb's D call of TRBD1 is untestable without DNA. This CDR3 spans 15 amino acids. CDR3 region: CASSLVWGKGNIQYF.

The V gene is TRBV7-9, the J gene TRBJ1-1; the D call of TRBD1 rests on TCRdb alone, since no DNA is present to check it. The CDR3 runs 16 residues. The V gene's germline CDR1 is SEHNR and CDR2 FQNEAQ (reference sequence). CDR3 sequence: CASSSIRGGTNTEAFF.

The chain carries TRBV5-1 and TRBJ2-1; TCRdb indicates TRBD2, and absent DNA this call remains unverified. The CDR3 covers 13 residues. Per germline, CDR1 SGHRS and CDR2 YFSETQ. The CDR3 is CASSSRGPNEQFF. The full variable domain, completed using reference TRBV5-1 and TRBJ2-1, is KAGVTQTPRYLIKTRGQQVTLSCSPISGHRSVSWYQQTPGQGLQFLFEYFSETQRNKGNFPGRFSGRQFSNSRSEMNVSTLELGDSALYLCASSSRGPNEQFFGPGTRLTVL.

This clonotype counts as medium-sized by frequency. This chain joins TRBV27 and TRBJ2-5; the TCRdb call, TRBD2, lacks DNA for checking. The CDR3 runs 13 residues. Per germline, CDR1 MNHEY and CDR2 SMNVEV (reference sequence). The CDR3 sequence: CASSPVRGETQYF.

The chain is built from TRBV27 and TRBJ1-2. Germline CDR1 MNHEY, CDR2 SMNVEV (reference sequence). The CDR3 sequence is 16 residues long. The CDR3 reads CASSLAGGGSAYGYTF.

The chain recombines TRBV19 with TRBJ2-7; TCRdb selects TRBD1, and the lack of DNA leaves this call unchecked. CDR1 LNHDA and CDR2 SQIVND come from the germline V gene (reference sequence). CDR3 length equals 14 residues. CDR3 residues: CASRTGFGINEQYF.